In this sample, the clone carrying this T cell receptor beta chain turned up once. Patients with Susac syndrome met diagnostic criteria defined recently for definite or probable disease. Per germline, CDR1 KGHDR and CDR2 SFDVKD. The junction had 6 bases not matched to a gene; V was cut back by 3 bases and J by 8 bases. The CDR3 spans 14 residues. Random hexamers were used to reverse transcribe an amount of about 0.45 to 1 ug RNA. MiXCR, run by TCRdb on the immunoSEQ multiplex PCR reads, gives a single entry per CDR3 protein. The sample shows around 79,000 distinct CDR3 sequences, around 94% of them seen only once. This specimen comes from a study of CD8 T cells in Susac syndrome.

The clonotype was recovered from a human donor with Susac syndrome. The chain combines TRBV24-1 with TRBJ2-1; 7 nucleotides line up with TRBD2. Sequences were obtained from CD8+ T cells from PBMCs. The CDR3 coding sequence is TGTGCCACCAGTGATCCCACTAGCGAACATGAGCAGTTCTTC. Protein sequence: CATSDPTSEHEQFF.